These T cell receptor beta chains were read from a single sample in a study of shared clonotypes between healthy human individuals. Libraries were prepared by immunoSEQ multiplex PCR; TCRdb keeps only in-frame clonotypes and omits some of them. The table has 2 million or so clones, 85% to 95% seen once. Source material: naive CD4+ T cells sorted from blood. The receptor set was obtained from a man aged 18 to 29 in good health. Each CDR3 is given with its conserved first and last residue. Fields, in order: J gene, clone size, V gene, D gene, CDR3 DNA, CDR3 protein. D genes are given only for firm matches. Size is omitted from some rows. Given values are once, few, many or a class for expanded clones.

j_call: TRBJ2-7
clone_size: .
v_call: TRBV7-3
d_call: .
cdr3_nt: TGTGCCAGCAGCTTAAAAAAGGACAGTCCGGGTGACGAGCAGTACTTC
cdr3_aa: CASSLKKDSPGDEQYF

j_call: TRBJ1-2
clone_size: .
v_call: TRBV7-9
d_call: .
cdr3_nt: TGTGCCAGCAGCTTACAGGAGGACTATGGCTACACCTTC
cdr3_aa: CASSLQEDYGYTF

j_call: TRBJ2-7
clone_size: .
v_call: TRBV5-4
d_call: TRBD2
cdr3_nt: TGTGCCAGCAGCTTAGGGACTAGCGGGAGGCTAGCCGAGCAGTACTTC
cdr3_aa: CASSLGTSGRLAEQYF

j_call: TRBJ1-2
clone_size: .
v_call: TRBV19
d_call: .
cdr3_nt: TGTGCCAGTAGTATAGCGGTGGCAGCTAACTATGGCTACACCTTC
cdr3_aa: CASSIAVAANYGYTF

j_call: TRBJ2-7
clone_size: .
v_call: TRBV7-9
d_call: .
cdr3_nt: TGTGCCAGCAGTCCCGCCGGGCAGGCTATCTACGAGCAGTACTTC
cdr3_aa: CASSPAGQAIYEQYF

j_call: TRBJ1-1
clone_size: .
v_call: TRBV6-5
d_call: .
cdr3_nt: TGTGCCAGCAGGCCGGGGACGGCCAACACTGAAGCTTTCTTT
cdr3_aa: CASRPGTANTEAFF

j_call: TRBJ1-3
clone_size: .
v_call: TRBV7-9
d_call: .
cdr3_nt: TGTGCCAGCAGCGGGAGGGACACCGGCTCTGGAAACACCATATATTTT
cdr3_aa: CASSGRDTGSGNTIYF

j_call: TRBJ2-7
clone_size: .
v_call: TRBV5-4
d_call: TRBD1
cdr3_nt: TGTGCCAGCAGTCAGGGACAGGGTAGCGAGCAGTACTTC
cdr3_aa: CASSQGQGSEQYF

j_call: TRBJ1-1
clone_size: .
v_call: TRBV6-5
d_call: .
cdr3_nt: TGTGCCAGCAGTCAAGGACTAATGAACACTGAAGCTTTCTTT
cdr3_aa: CASSQGLMNTEAFF

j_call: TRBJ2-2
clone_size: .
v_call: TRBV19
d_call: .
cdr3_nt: TGTGCCAGTAGTACAACAGGGAGCACCGGGGAGCTGTTTTTT
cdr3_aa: CASSTTGSTGELFF

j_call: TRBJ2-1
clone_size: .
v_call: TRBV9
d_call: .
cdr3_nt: TGTGCCAGCAGCGTTTCAGGAGGACTACAATCTGAGCAGTTCTTC
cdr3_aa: CASSVSGGLQSEQFF

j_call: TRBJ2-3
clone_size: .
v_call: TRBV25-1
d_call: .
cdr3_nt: TGTGCCAGCAGTGTCGCCGGAGCGGATACGCAGTATTTT
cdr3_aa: CASSVAGADTQYF

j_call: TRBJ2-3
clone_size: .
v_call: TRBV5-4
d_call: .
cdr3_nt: TGTGCCAGCAGCGCGGGCCTTCCTAGCACAGATACGCAGTATTTT
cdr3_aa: CASSAGLPSTDTQYF

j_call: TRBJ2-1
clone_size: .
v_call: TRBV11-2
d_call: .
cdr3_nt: TGTGCCAGCAGCTTAGGACTAGGGAATGAGCAGTTCTTC
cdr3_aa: CASSLGLGNEQFF

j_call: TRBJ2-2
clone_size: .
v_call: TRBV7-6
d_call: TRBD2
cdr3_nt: TGTGCCAGCAGCCCCGGACTAGCCCCGAACACCGGGGAGCTGTTTTTT
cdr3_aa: CASSPGLAPNTGELFF

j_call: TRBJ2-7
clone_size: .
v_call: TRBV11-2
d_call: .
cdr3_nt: TGTGCCAGCAGCCTTGCCCCGGGACTCAGCTACGAGCAGTACTTC
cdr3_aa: CASSLAPGLSYEQYF

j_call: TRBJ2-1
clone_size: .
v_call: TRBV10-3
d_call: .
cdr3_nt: TGTGCCATCAGTACGGGACGCCCGGAGGATCGCCAGTTCTTC
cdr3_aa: CAISTGRPEDRQFF

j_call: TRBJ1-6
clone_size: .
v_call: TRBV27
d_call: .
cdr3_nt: TGTGCCAGCAGTTTAGGGTCGTCTATAAGTTCACCCCTCCACTTT
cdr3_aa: CASSLGSSISSPLHF

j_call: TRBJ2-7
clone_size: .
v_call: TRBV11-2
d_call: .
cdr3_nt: TGTGCCAGCAGCTCCCTCGGTTACGAGCAGTACTTC
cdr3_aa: CASSSLGYEQYF

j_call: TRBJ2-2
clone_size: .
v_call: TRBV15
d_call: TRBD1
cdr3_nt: TGTGCCACCAGCAGAGAGGGCAGGGGGATAACCGGGGAGCTGTTTTTT
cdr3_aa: CATSREGRGITGELFF

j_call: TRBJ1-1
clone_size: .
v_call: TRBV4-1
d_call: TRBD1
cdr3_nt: TGCGCCAGCAGCCACCGAGGAGGGGGCCCTGCTATGAACACTGAAGCTTTCTTT
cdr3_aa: CASSHRGGGPAMNTEAFF

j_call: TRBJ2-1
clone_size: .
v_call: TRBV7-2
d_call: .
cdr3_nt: TGTGCCAGCAGCTTAGTGACGGGTTCCTACAATGAGCAGTTCTTC
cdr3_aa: CASSLVTGSYNEQFF

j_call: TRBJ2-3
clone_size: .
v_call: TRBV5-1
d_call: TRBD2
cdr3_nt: TGCGCCAGCAGCTTGGCGGGACTAGCGGGAGGGCCTAGCACAGATACGCAGTATTTT
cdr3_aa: CASSLAGLAGGPSTDTQYF

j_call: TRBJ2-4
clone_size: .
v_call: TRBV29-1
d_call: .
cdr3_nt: TGCAGCGTTGAACAGTCGGCAGGACCTCTCCACATTCAGTACTTC
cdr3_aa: CSVEQSAGPLHIQYF

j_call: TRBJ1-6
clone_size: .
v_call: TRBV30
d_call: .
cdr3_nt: TGTGCCTGGAGAGCTCCGACAGGAGTGAAGAATTCACCCCTCCACTTT
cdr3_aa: CAWRAPTGVKNSPLHF

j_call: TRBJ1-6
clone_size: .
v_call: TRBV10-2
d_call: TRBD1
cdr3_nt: TGCGCCAGCATCCCGGGACAGGGTTCACCCCTCCACTTT
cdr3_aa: CASIPGQGSPLHF

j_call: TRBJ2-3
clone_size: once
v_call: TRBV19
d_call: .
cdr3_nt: TGTGCCAGTAGTCAACTAGGAGATACGCAGTATTTT
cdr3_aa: CASSQLGDTQYF

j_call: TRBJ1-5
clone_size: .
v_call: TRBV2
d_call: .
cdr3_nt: TGTGCCAGCAGTGAAGGCGGGGACACCAGGGGAGGTCAGCCCCAGCATTTT
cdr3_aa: CASSEGGDTRGGQPQHF

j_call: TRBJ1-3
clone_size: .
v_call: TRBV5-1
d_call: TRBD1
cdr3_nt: TGCGCCAGCAGCAAGACAGGGGCCCTCTCTGGAAACACCATATATTTT
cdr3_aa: CASSKTGALSGNTIYF

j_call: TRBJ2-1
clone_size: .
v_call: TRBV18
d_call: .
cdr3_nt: TGTGCCAGCTCAACCTACAGGGCTTCCTACAATGAGCAGTTCTTC
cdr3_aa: CASSTYRASYNEQFF

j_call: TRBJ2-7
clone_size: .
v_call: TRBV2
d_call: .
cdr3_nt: TGTGCCAGCAGTGAAGAGGGTTGGGGGGCCAACTCCTACGAGCAGTACTTC
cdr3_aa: CASSEEGWGANSYEQYF

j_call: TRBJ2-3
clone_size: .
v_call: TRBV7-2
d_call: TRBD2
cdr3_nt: TGTGCCAGCCGCACGGGAGGTAGCACAGATACGCAGTATTTT
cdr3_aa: CASRTGGSTDTQYF

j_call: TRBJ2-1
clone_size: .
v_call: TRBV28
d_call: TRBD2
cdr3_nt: TGTGCCAGCAGGGACAGCGGGAGTTCGAATGAGCAGTTCTTC
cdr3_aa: CASRDSGSSNEQFF

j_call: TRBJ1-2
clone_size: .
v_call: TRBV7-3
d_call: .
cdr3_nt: TGTGCCAGCAGCCCCGGGGGAGGAGGGAACTATGGCTACACCTTC
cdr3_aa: CASSPGGGGNYGYTF

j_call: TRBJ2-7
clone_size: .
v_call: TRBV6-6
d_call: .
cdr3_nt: TGTGCCAGCAGAGATCCAGGGAACGAGCAGTACTTC
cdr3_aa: CASRDPGNEQYF

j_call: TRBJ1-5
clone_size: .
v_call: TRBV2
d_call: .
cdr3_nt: TGTGCCAGCAGTGAAGCGCTTGCGACGGCTCAGCCCCAGCATTTT
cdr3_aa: CASSEALATAQPQHF

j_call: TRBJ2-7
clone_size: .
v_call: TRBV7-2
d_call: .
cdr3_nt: TGTGCCAGCAGCTTAGGGGTAGGGCCCTACGAGCAGTACTTC
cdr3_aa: CASSLGVGPYEQYF

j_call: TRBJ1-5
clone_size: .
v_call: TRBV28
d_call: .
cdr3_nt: TGTGCCAGCACCCTCACCGGGACATTCAATCAGCCCCAGCATTTT
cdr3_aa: CASTLTGTFNQPQHF

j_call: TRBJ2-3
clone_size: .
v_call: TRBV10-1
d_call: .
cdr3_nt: TGCGCCAGCTCGAGGGGACCCCGGGGCGATACGCAGTATTTT
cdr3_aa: CASSRGPRGDTQYF

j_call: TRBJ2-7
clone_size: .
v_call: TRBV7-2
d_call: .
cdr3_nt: TGTGCCAGCGGAACTGTTAGCTCCTACGAGCAGTACTTC
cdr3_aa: CASGTVSSYEQYF

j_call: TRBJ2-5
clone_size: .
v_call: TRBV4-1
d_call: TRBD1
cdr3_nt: TGCGCCAGCAGCTATGAGGCAGGGGGTTTCCAAGAGACCCAGTACTTC
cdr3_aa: CASSYEAGGFQETQYF